The rows below give T cell receptor beta chains drawn from one sample of a study of blood T cell repertoires in COVID-19. Method: immunoSEQ multiplex PCR; TCRdb's copy keeps in-frame clones and lacks some. The profile shows 310,000 or so clones, roughly 84% of them singletons. Source material: peripheral blood. These receptors were collected from a man over 45 with active or convalescent COVID-19. Both conserved end residues are part of each CDR3. D genes are given only for firm matches. The listing skips clone size in some rows; elsewhere it reads once, few, many or a size class.

CASSPGTARNTGELFF TGTGCCAGCAGTCCCGGGACAGCTAGGAACACCGGGGAGCTGTTTTTT TRBV27 TRBD1 TRBJ2-2 NA
CATSRVLGQGVKGYTF TGTGCCACCAGCAGAGTCTTAGGACAGGGTGTAAAGGGCTACACCTTC TRBV15 TRBD1 TRBJ1-2 NA
CASSLRLAGGSYNEQFF TGTGCCAGCAGCTTGCGATTAGCGGGGGGGTCCTACAATGAGCAGTTCTTC TRBV5-6 TRBD2 TRBJ2-1 few
CASSRGSSEKLFF TGTGCCAGCAGCAGGGGATCTAGTGAAAAACTGTTTTTT TRBV14 NA TRBJ1-4 NA
CASGAYYNEQFF TGTGCCAGCGGGGCCTACTACAATGAGCAGTTCTTC TRBV28 NA TRBJ2-1 NA
CASSQGLAGVDEQFF TGTGCCAGCAGCCAAGGGCTAGCGGGAGTGGATGAGCAGTTCTTC TRBV3-1/TRBV3-2 TRBD2 TRBJ2-1 once
CATSTANYGYTF TGTGCCACTTCGACAGCTAACTATGGCTACACCTTC TRBV15 NA TRBJ1-2 NA
CAVEGNSPLHF TGTGCCGTGGAGGGGAACTCACCCCTCCACTTT TRBV6-5 NA TRBJ1-6 once
CASSQDGRGGHNTQYF TGTGCCAGCAGCCAAGATGGGCGGGGGGGCCACAATACGCAGTATTTT TRBV4-2 TRBD2 TRBJ2-3 NA
CASSPGQLVYGYTF TGTGCCAGCAGCCCCGGACAGCTAGTATATGGCTACACCTTC TRBV7-2 NA TRBJ1-2 NA
CAISDGQGDSPLHF TGTGCCATCAGTGACGGACAGGGGGATTCACCCCTCCACTTT TRBV10-3 TRBD1 TRBJ1-6 few
CASSLLTGFNSPLHF TGTGCCAGCAGCTTATTGACAGGCTTTAATTCACCCCTCCACTTT TRBV5-8 NA TRBJ1-6 NA
CASSQDPAGGLWANEKLFF TGTGCCAGCAGCCAAGACCCGGCAGGGGGGTTGTGGGCTAATGAAAAACTGTTTTTT TRBV3-1/TRBV3-2 TRBD1 TRBJ1-4 NA
CASSIVQGPQHF TGTGCCAGTAGTATAGTCCAGGGGCCCCAGCATTTT TRBV19 NA TRBJ1-5 few
CASSISPGKGAQYF TGTGCCAGTAGTATCTCCCCTGGCAAGGGGGCCCAGTACTTC TRBV19 NA TRBJ2-5 NA
CASSWTGQGRFPQHF TGTGCCAGCAGTTGGACGGGACAGGGCCGTTTTCCCCAGCATTTT TRBV27 TRBD1 TRBJ1-5 NA
CASSLGQGATGELFF TGCGCCAGCAGCTTGGGGCAGGGGGCAACCGGGGAGCTGTTTTTT TRBV5-1 TRBD1 TRBJ2-2 NA
CASSEAGYEQYF TGTGCCAGCAGTGAAGCCGGCTACGAGCAGTACTTC TRBV2 NA TRBJ2-7 NA
CATESGKSPKSSYNEQFF TGTGCCACTGAATCGGGGAAATCCCCGAAGTCGTCCTACAATGAGCAGTTCTTC TRBV2 NA TRBJ2-1 NA
CASQGGGSPLHF TGTGCCAGCCAGGGTGGGGGCTCACCCCTCCACTTT TRBV14 NA TRBJ1-6 NA
CASSFSPNYGYTF TGTGCCAGCAGCTTCAGTCCTAACTATGGCTACACCTTC TRBV5-5 NA TRBJ1-2 few
CASSPPTGRGGDGYTF TGTGCCAGCAGTCCCCCAACAGGGCGTGGGGGGGATGGCTACACCTTC TRBV28 NA TRBJ1-2 once
CASSQGWDGYTF TGTGCCAGCAGTCAGGGGTGGGATGGCTACACCTTC TRBV12-3/TRBV12-4 NA TRBJ1-2 few
CATRQGYFTDTQYF TGTGCCACCCGACAGGGGTATTTTACAGATACGCAGTATTTT TRBV6-5 TRBD1 TRBJ2-3 NA
CASSSGTDTQYF TGTGCCAGCAGCTCCGGCACAGATACGCAGTATTTT TRBV7-9 NA TRBJ2-3 once
CASSFLGLVSNQPQHF TGTGCCAGCAGTTTTTTGGGCCTGGTAAGCAATCAGCCCCAGCATTTT TRBV28 NA TRBJ1-5 NA
CASSFSHRARETQYF TGTGCCAGCAGTTTCAGCCACAGGGCCCGAGAGACCCAGTACTTC TRBV5-4 NA TRBJ2-5 once
CASRPRRLYGYTF TGTGCCAGCAGGCCAAGGAGACTCTATGGCTACACCTTC TRBV6-5 NA TRBJ1-2 NA
CASSLGGSLAGDGNEQFF TGCGCCAGCAGCTTGGGGGGTTCACTAGCGGGAGATGGGAATGAGCAGTTCTTC TRBV5-1 TRBD2 TRBJ2-1 NA
CASSLRPDRGRGGYTF TGTGCCAGCAGCTTACGACCGGACAGGGGGCGCGGTGGCTACACCTTC TRBV7-8 TRBD1 TRBJ1-2 NA
CASSPVGQGSNEQYF TGTGCCAGCAGTCCGGTAGGGCAGGGGTCCAACGAGCAGTACTTC TRBV11-1 NA TRBJ2-7 NA
CAWRPLAGQETQYF TGTGCCTGGAGACCACTAGCGGGTCAAGAGACCCAGTACTTC TRBV30 TRBD2 TRBJ2-5 NA
CASGGGHETQYF TGTGCCAGCGGGGGGGGCCATGAGACCCAGTACTTC TRBV18 NA TRBJ2-5 once
CASSFAEVGTEAFF TGCGCCAGCAGCTTTGCAGAGGTGGGCACTGAAGCTTTCTTT TRBV5-1 NA TRBJ1-1 NA
CASRDRTGAYNEQFF TGTGCCAGCAGGGATAGGACAGGTGCTTACAATGAGCAGTTCTTC TRBV4-2 TRBD1 TRBJ2-1 NA
CASIYRGGFMTDTQYF TGTGCCAGCATCTACAGGGGCGGGTTTATGACAGATACGCAGTATTTT TRBV28 TRBD1 TRBJ2-3 NA
CASSQDPQGLGYTF TGTGCCAGCAGCCAAGATCCGCAGGGTTTAGGCTACACCTTC TRBV3-1/TRBV3-2 NA TRBJ1-2 NA
CASSRRTGGTDTQYF TGTGCCAGCAGCCGTAGGACAGGGGGCACAGATACGCAGTATTTT TRBV9 TRBD1 TRBJ2-3 NA